The 32 T cell receptor beta chains listed next were all sequenced from one sample in a study of cytomegalovirus exposure and HLA in healthy donors. PCR involved 60 Vbeta and 13 Jbeta primers. Libraries were prepared by immunoSEQ multiplex PCR; TCRdb keeps only in-frame clonotypes and omits some of them. This table has about 94,000 clones, approximately 66% appearing once. Sequencing was carried out using PBMCs. These receptors all come from a man aged 30 to 39 in good health and CMV-seronegative.

CDR3 coding DNA: TGTGCCAGCAGTCCCCGGGGAGCTATGAACACTGAAGCTTTCTTT. Protein: CASSPRGAMNTEAFF. The V gene is TRBV6-5, the J gene TRBJ1-1; D is unresolved. Trimming took off 5 bases at V and 0 bases at J, with 13 bases between the two ends. The CDR3 runs to 15 residues. The germline V gene encodes CDR1 MNHEY and CDR2 SVGAGI.

This chain links TRBV5-5 with TRBJ1-4; the match to TRBD1 covers 11 bases. Germline lookup yields CDR1 SGHKS and CDR2 YYEKEE (reference sequence). V lost 7 bases to trimming and J lost 8 bases; unmatched junction nucleotides: 4. The CDR3 loop spans 13 amino acids. In DNA form, the CDR3 reads TGTGCCAGCGGACAGGGGGCAGGGGAAAAACTGTTTTTT. Its protein is CASGQGAGEKLFF.

This rearrangement joins TRBV6-4 to TRBJ2-3, with D perhaps matching TRBD1 (5 bases). V lost 2 bases and J 2 bases, leaving 17 bases between the germline ends. The CDR3 consists of 17 residues. CDR1 and CDR2 from the germline V gene are MRHNA and SNTAGT. In DNA, the CDR3 is TGTGCCAGCAGTGACAGGGGCGGCTATGATGACACAGATACGCAGTATTTT. Its protein product is CASSDRGGYDDTDTQYF.

This clone was detected only a few times. The chain's CDR3 is CASSLESGTNAYGYTF. The CDR3, as DNA: TGTGCCAGCAGCTTGGAGTCCGGGACAAACGCCTATGGCTACACCTTC. The chain recombines TRBV5-5 with TRBJ1-2, with D possibly being TRBD1 (6 bases). Trimming took 0 bases from V and 4 from J, leaving 16 bases between them. From germline, CDR1 is SGHKS and CDR2 YYEKEE (reference sequence). The CDR3 runs to 16 residues. The variable domain in full, completed from reference TRBV5-5 and TRBJ1-2, reads DAGVTQSPTHLIKTRGQQVTLRCSPISGHKSVSWYQQVLGQGPQFIFQYYEKEERGRGNFPDRFSARQFPNYSSELNVNALLLGDSALYLCASSLESGTNAYGYTFGSGTRLTVV.

The J gene is TRBJ2-2, the V gene TRBV27, with 11 bases identical to TRBD2. The CDR3 has 19 amino acids. Losses at the gene ends were 2 bases for V and 3 bases for J; bases not matched to a gene: 11. Germline CDR1 reads MNHEY; CDR2 reads SMNVEV (reference sequence). This CDR3 is CASSLGGLAGGPDTGELFF. The CDR3 DNA reads as TGTGCCAGCAGTTTAGGCGGGCTAGCGGGAGGACCCGACACCGGGGAGCTGTTTTTT.

This clone was observed a handful of times. Written as DNA, the CDR3 is TGTGCCAGCAGCGAAACGGGACAGTTTAACTATGGCTACACCTTC. It codes for CASSETGQFNYGYTF. This chain joins TRBV7-8 and TRBJ1-2; 7 positions match TRBD1. V was clipped by 5 bases and J by 1 base; unmatched bases: 7. The CDR3 length is 15 residues. Germline CDR1 and CDR2: SGHVS and FQNEAQ.

This clone has more than one count but fewer than ten. This chain links TRBV5-1 with TRBJ1-2; 9 bases map to TRBD1. V dropped 0 bases and J dropped 2; count of bases not matched to a gene: 2. Germline V gene lookup returns CDR1 SGHRS and CDR2 YFSETQ. The CDR3 has 15 amino acids. The CDR3 DNA is TGCGCCAGCAGCTTGGAGACAGGGGGAAACTATGGCTACACCTTC. Translating gives CASSLETGGNYGYTF.

Of note for this clone: The sample has other DNA sequences that encode this CDR3 too. V and J are TRBV27 and TRBJ2-6, with unresolved D. Germline lookup yields CDR1 MNHEY and CDR2 SMNVEV (reference sequence). V was clipped by 2 bases and J by 2 bases, with 13 bases between them. The CDR3 length is 17 residues. The CDR3 bases are TGTGCCAGCAGTTTAAGGCCCTTTAGCACTGGGGCCAACGTCCTGACTTTC. Encoded protein: CASSLRPFSTGANVLTF.

The rearrangement joins TRBV7-2 to TRBJ2-6, with 9 bases that match TRBD2. The CDR3 is 17 amino acids. CDR1 is SGHTA and CDR2 is FQGNSA in the germline V gene. V shed 1 base, J shed 3 bases, and the junction held 4 bases outside the gene matches. The CDR3 bases are TGTGCCAGCAGCTTAGTGGTAGCGGGGGATGGGGCCAACGTCCTGACTTTC. Its protein is CASSLVVAGDGANVLTF.

The V gene is TRBV4-3, the J gene TRBJ2-2; 8 positions agree with TRBD1. This CDR3 is 15 amino acids long. V gave up 4 bases and J gave up 1 base; unmatched junction bases: 2. Germline-derived CDR1 and CDR2 are LGHNA and YSLEER. The CDR3 DNA follows: TGCGCCAGCAGCCTCGGGACAGGGAACACCGGGGAGCTGTTTTTT. Protein sequence: CASSLGTGNTGELFF.

The V and J genes are TRBV15 and TRBJ1-2; D gene uncertain. CDR1 and CDR2 from the germline V gene are LNHNV and YYDKDF (reference sequence). The CDR3 is made up of 14 amino acids. V was shortened by 4 bases and J by 8 bases, with 17 bases between the two germline ends. CDR3 in DNA: TGTGCCACCAGCATCGAGGTTGACGGGAGGGGCTACACCTTC. Translation: CATSIEVDGRGYTF.

The J gene is TRBJ1-5, the V gene TRBV7-3; 8 bases map to TRBD1. V lost 2 bases to trimming and J lost 6 bases; unmatched junction nucleotides: 0. CDR1 and CDR2 (germline): SGHTA, FQGTGA. The length of the CDR3 is 13 residues. The CDR3 coding sequence is TGTGCCAGCAGCTTAGGACAGGGTCAGCCCCAGCATTTT. Its translation is CASSLGQGQPQHF.

This CDR3 reads CASSIQVSEQYF. The CDR3 DNA reads as TGTGCCAGCAGTATACAGGTCTCCGAGCAGTACTTC. The chain uses TRBV28 and TRBJ2-7; perhaps TRBD1 as D (5 bases). The V gene lost 5 bases and the J gene lost 6 bases, with 11 bases spanning the gap. This CDR3 is 12 amino acids long. Germline lookup yields CDR1 MDHEN and CDR2 SYDVKM.

The V and J genes are TRBV2 and TRBJ2-5, with D hard to call. The CDR3 consists of 12 residues. V was clipped by 8 bases and J by 4 bases, with 11 bases between them. The germline V gene encodes CDR1 SNHLY and CDR2 FYNNEI. The CDR3 loop reads CASLGQRETQYF. CDR3 bases: TGTGCCAGCCTGGGTCAGCGAGAGACCCAGTACTTC.

This clone was found a few times. The rearrangement links TRBV5-4 to TRBJ2-1, with D unclear. The CDR3 has 14 amino acids. The ends were cut back, 4 bases at V and 4 bases at J, with 12 bases in the middle. Germline V gives CDR1 SGHNT, CDR2 YYREEE (reference sequence). CDR3 amino acids: CASSDRASYNEQFF. As DNA, the CDR3 is TGTGCCAGCAGCGACCGAGCGTCTTACAATGAGCAGTTCTTC.

This clone was seen a few times. The V gene is TRBV19, the J gene TRBJ1-1; tentatively, D is TRBD1 (6 bases). The CDR3 has 16 amino acids. Germline V lookup: CDR1 LNHDA, CDR2 SQIVND (reference sequence). V was trimmed by 7 bases and J by 1 base, leaving 19 bases between them. DNA for the CDR3: TGTGCCAGTAACAAGGAGGGGGGGTCTGGGAACACTGAAGCTTTCTTT. This translates into CASNKEGGSGNTEAFF.

J is TRBJ1-3 and V is TRBV7-9; 8 positions match TRBD1. The germline V gene has CDR1 SEHNR and CDR2 FQNEAQ (reference sequence). This CDR3 is built from 15 residues. V lost 3 bases to trimming and J lost 4 bases; unmatched junction nucleotides: 5. This chain's CDR3 is CASSFLTGDGNTIYF. The CDR3, as DNA: TGTGCCAGCAGCTTTTTGACAGGGGACGGAAACACCATATATTTT.

The chain joins TRBV19 to TRBJ2-5; D is possibly TRBD2 (5 bases). Trimming cost V 5 bases and J 1 base, with 11 bases left between them. Per the germline V gene, CDR1 is LNHDA and CDR2 is SQIVND (reference sequence). The CDR3 is 14 residues long. In DNA form, the CDR3 reads TGTGCCAGTAGTCTAGCCAGCGGCCAAGAGACCCAGTACTTC. Translating it yields CASSLASGQETQYF.

This chain links TRBV12-5 with TRBJ1-2, with 8 bases fitting TRBD1. Unmatched junction bases numbered 9, after V lost 5 bases and J lost 1 base. The CDR3 is 16 residues long. CDR1 and CDR2 from the germline V gene are LGHNT and FRNRAP. The CDR3 DNA sequence: TGTGCTAGTGGTCCCAGGACAGGGTGGGGTAACTATGGCTACACCTTC. The encoded protein is CASGPRTGWGNYGYTF.

V gene TRBV9 combines with J gene TRBJ1-1; D is ambiguous. CDR3 length equals 13 residues. Germline V gene sequence: CDR1 SGDLS, CDR2 YYNGEE. V was clipped by 3 bases and J by 1 base, with 7 bases between them. CDR3 region: CASSAEGNTEAFF. CDR3 nucleotides: TGTGCCAGCAGCGCTGAGGGGAACACTGAAGCTTTCTTT.

The rearrangement links TRBV6-1 to TRBJ2-1; 8 bases are a match to TRBD2. V lost 10 bases, J lost 5 bases, and 13 bases stayed unmatched. CDR1 is MNHNS, CDR2 SASEGT, per germline. This CDR3 region has 15 residues. CDR3 in amino acids: CATYRGLGRNNEQFF. The CDR3, as DNA: TGTGCCACCTACCGGGGACTAGGGAGGAACAATGAGCAGTTCTTC.

The chain employs TRBV7-9 and TRBJ1-4; TRBD1 matches 8 bases. V lost 4 bases and J lost 8; bases outside the gene matches: 6. CDR1 and CDR2 (germline): SEHNR, FQNEAQ (reference sequence). The CDR3 has 14 residues. The CDR3 spells CASSWTGFGEKLFF. CDR3 nucleotides: TGTGCCAGCAGCTGGACAGGGTTCGGGGAAAAACTGTTTTTT.

V is TRBV5-1 and J is TRBJ2-2; 16 nucleotides agree with TRBD2. Germline V gene lookup returns CDR1 SGHRS and CDR2 YFSETQ. The CDR3 runs to 18 residues. V gave up 5 bases and J gave up 2 bases; unmatched junction bases: 6. The CDR3 region is CASSPGLAGGPNTGELFF. The CDR3 DNA is TGCGCCAGCAGTCCGGGACTAGCGGGAGGGCCTAACACCGGGGAGCTGTTTTTT.

The chain joins TRBV28 to TRBJ1-1, with D maybe TRBD1 (5 bases). Germline V gene data show CDR1 as MDHEN and CDR2 as SYDVKM. This CDR3 has 14 amino acids. V shed 5 bases and J shed 3 bases, with 13 bases lying between them. CDR3 nucleotide sequence: TGTGCCAGCAGTCCACAATTAGGGGACACTGAAGCTTTCTTT. It encodes CASSPQLGDTEAFF.

The chain is built from TRBV7-8 and TRBJ1-2; D may be TRBD1 (6 bases). The CDR3 has 13 amino acids. Trimming took 5 bases from V and 3 from J, leaving 10 bases between them. The germline gives CDR1 SGHVS, CDR2 FQNEAQ. In nucleotides, the CDR3 is TGTGCCAGCAGCGCTTCAGGGGACTATGGCTACACCTTC. Its protein product is CASSASGDYGYTF.

This sequence joins TRBV19 and TRBJ2-5; TRBD2 matches at 13 bases. Unmatched junction bases numbered 12, after V lost 0 bases and J lost 5 bases. The CDR3 has 19 amino acids. The germline V gene encodes CDR1 LNHDA and CDR2 SQIVND (reference sequence). The CDR3 sequence: CASSIDAGTSGNFRETQYF. CDR3 DNA: TGTGCCAGTAGTATAGACGCCGGGACTAGCGGGAATTTCAGGGAGACCCAGTACTTC.

J is TRBJ2-7 and V is TRBV7-6; TRBD1 matches at 10 bases. The CDR3 is made up of 13 amino acids. V trimming: 3 bases; J trimming: 7 bases; junction bases outside the gene matches: 3. Germline V gene lookup returns CDR1 SGHVS and CDR2 FNYEAQ. Written as DNA, the CDR3 is TGTGCCAGCAGCTTGGACAGGGGGAGGGAGCAGTACTTC. Translating it yields CASSLDRGREQYF.

This clone was seen more than once but under ten times. This chain joins TRBV2 and TRBJ1-4, with a weak D call TRBD1 (5 bases). V lost 2 bases to trimming and J lost 4 bases, with 8 bases between them. Germline V gene lookup returns CDR1 SNHLY and CDR2 FYNNEI. The CDR3 spans 14 residues. DNA for the CDR3: TGTGCCAGCAGTGAAAGACAGTTTAATGAAAAACTGTTTTTT. Residues: CASSERQFNEKLFF.

V is TRBV2 and J is TRBJ2-3; tentative D call: TRBD2 (6 bases). The germline V and J ends were trimmed by 2 bases and 2 bases, with 14 bases remaining between them. The CDR3 contains 16 residues. CDR1 is SNHLY, CDR2 FYNNEI, per germline. CDR3 sequence: CASSERSGQITDTQYF. CDR3 DNA sequence: TGTGCCAGCAGTGAACGGAGCGGGCAGATCACAGATACGCAGTATTTT.

The sample holds a few counts of this clone. The V call is TRBV6-5, the J call TRBJ2-3; no firm D call. Germline V gene lookup returns CDR1 MNHEY and CDR2 SVGAGI. The ends were cut back, 6 bases at V and 1 base at J, with 8 bases in the middle. The CDR3 runs to 13 residues. DNA of the CDR3: TGTGCCAGCAGAGCGCTGGGCACAGATACGCAGTATTTT. It yields the protein CASRALGTDTQYF.

This clone turned up a few times. The CDR3 DNA sequence: TGTGCCAGCAGCTTAGCTCCTCGGGAGACCCAGTACTTC. As protein: CASSLAPRETQYF. This chain links TRBV7-2 with TRBJ2-5; D is unresolved. CDR1 and CDR2 from the germline V gene are SGHTA and FQGNSA. The CDR3 is made up of 13 amino acids. V lost 0 bases and J lost 5, with 7 bases in between.

The V and J genes are TRBV19 and TRBJ2-2, with D possibly being TRBD1 (5 bases). The V gene's germline CDR1 is LNHDA and CDR2 SQIVND (reference sequence). V lost 2 bases and J 4 bases, leaving 11 bases between the germline ends. The CDR3 is made up of 15 amino acids. CDR3: CASSIQGLATGELFF. DNA for the CDR3: TGTGCCAGTAGTATACAGGGTTTAGCCACCGGGGAGCTGTTTTTT.